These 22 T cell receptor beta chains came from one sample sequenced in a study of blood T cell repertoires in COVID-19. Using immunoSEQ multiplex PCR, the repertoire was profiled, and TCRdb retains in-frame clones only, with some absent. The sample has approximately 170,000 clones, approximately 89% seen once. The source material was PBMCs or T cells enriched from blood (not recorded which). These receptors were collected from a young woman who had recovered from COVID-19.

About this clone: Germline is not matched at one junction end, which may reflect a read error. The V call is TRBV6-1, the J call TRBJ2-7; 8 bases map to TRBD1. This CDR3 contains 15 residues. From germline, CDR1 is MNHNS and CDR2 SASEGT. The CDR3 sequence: CASSEGRGRRDEQYF. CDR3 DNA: TGTGCCAGCAGCGAAGGCAGGGGGCGCAGGGACGAGCAGTACTTC.

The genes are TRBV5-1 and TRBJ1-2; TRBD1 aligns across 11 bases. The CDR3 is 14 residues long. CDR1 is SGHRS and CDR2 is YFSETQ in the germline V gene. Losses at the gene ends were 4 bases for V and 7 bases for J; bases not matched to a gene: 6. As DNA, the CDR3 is TGCGCCAGCAGCACCGGGACAGGGGGTCCTGGCTACACCTTC. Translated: CASSTGTGGPGYTF.

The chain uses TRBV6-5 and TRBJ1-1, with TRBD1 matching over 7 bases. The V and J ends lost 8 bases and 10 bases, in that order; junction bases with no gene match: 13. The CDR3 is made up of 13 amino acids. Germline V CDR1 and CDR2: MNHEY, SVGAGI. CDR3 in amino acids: CASGRDPGQLAFF. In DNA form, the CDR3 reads TGTGCCAGCGGCCGAGATCCGGGACAGCTAGCTTTCTTT.

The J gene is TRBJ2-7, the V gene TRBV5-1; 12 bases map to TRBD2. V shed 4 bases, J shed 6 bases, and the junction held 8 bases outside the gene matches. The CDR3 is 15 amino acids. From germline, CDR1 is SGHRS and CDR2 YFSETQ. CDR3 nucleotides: TGCGCCAGCAGCCCTGGATGGGGACTAGCGGGCGAGCAGTACTTC. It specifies CASSPGWGLAGEQYF.

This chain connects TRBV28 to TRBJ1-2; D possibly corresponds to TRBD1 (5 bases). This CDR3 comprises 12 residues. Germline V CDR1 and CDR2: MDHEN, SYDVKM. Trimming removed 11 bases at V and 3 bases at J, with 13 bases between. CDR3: CASNGGYYGYTF. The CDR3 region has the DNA TGTGCCTCTAACGGGGGTTACTATGGCTACACCTTC.

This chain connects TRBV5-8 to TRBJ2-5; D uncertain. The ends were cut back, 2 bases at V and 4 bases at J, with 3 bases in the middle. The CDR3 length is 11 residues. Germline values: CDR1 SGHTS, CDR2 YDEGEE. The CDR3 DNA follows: TGTGCCAGCAGCTTTCGAGAGACCCAGTACTTC. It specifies CASSFRETQYF.

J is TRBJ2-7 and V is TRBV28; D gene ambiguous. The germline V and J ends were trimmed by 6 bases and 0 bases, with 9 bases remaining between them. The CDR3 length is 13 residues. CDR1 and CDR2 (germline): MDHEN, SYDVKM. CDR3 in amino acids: CASSNSASYEQYF. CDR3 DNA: TGTGCCAGCAGCAACAGTGCCTCCTACGAGCAGTACTTC.

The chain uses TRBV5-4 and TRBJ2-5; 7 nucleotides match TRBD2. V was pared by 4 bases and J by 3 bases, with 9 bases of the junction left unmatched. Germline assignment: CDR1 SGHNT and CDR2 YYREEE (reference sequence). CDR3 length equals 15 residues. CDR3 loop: CASSRGAGDEETQYF. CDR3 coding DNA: TGTGCCAGCAGCCGAGGGGCGGGAGATGAAGAGACCCAGTACTTC.

DNA for the CDR3: TGCGCCAGCAGCTCCCTGGGCGGGAGCAGGGCCTACGAGCAGTACTTC. Encoded protein: CASSSLGGSRAYEQYF. The rearrangement joins TRBV5-1 to TRBJ2-7; 7 bases match TRBD2. The CDR3 loop spans 16 amino acids. Unmatched junction bases numbered 11, after V lost 3 bases and J lost 2 bases. Per the germline V gene, CDR1 is SGHRS and CDR2 is YFSETQ.

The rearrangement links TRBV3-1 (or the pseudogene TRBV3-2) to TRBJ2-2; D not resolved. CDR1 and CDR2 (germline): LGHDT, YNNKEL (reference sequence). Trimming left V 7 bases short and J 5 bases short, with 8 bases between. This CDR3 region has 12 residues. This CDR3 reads CASTTETGELFF. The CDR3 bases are TGTGCCAGCACCACTGAGACCGGGGAGCTGTTTTTT.

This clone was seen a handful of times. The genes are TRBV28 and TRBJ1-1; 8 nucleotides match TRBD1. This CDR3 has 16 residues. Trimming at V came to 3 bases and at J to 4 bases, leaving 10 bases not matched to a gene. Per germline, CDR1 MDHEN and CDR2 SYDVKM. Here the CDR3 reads CASSLDEHRGITEAFF. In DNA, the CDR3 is TGTGCCAGCAGTTTGGACGAACACAGGGGGATCACTGAAGCTTTCTTT.

The CDR3 sequence is CASGQGGLSYNEQFF. CDR3 DNA sequence: TGTGCCAGCGGCCAAGGGGGCCTCTCCTACAATGAGCAGTTCTTC. This chain connects TRBV6-5 to TRBJ2-1; the match to TRBD1 covers 7 bases. V shed 8 bases, J shed 0 bases, and the junction held 7 bases outside the gene matches. The germline V gene has CDR1 MNHEY and CDR2 SVGAGI. CDR3 length: 15 amino acids.

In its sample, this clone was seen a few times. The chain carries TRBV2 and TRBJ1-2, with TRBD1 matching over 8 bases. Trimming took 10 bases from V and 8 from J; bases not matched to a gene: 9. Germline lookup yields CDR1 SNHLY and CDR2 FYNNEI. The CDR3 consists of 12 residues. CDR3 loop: CATRDRTRGYTF. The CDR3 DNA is TGTGCCACCAGGGACAGGACGCGAGGCTACACCTTC.

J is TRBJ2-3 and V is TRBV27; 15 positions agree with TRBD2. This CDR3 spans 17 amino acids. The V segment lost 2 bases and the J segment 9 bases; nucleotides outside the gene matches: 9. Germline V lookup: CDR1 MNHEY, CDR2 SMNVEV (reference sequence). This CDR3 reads CASSLAGLAGGKRTQYF. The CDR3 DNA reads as TGTGCCAGCAGTTTAGCGGGACTAGCGGGGGGAAAGAGAACGCAGTATTTT.

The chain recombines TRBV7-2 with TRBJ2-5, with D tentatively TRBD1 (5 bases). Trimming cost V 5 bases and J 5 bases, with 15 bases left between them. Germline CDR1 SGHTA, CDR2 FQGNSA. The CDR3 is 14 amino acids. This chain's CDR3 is CASSDAGRRETQYF. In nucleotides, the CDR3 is TGTGCCAGCAGCGATGCAGGGCGGCGGGAGACCCAGTACTTC. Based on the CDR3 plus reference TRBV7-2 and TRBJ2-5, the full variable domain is GAGVSQSPSNKVTEKGKDVELRCDPISGHTALYWYRQSLGQGLEFLIYFQGNSAPDKSGLPSDRFSAERTGGSVSTLTIQRTQQEDSAVYLCASSDAGRRETQYFGPGTRLLVL.

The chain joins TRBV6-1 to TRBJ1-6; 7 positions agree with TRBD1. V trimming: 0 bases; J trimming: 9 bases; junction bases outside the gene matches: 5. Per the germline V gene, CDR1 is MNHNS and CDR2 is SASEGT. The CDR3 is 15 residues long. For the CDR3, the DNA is TGTGCCAGCAGTGAAGCCCCAGGGGGGATTTCACCCCTCCACTTT. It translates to CASSEAPGGISPLHF.

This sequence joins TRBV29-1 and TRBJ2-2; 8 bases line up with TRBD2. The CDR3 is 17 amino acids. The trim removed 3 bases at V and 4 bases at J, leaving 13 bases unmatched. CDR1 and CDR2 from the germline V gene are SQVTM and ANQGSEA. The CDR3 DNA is TGCAGCGTTGAGGGAAGCGGGAGCGTCAGGACCACCGGGGAGCTGTTTTTT. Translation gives CSVEGSGSVRTTGELFF.

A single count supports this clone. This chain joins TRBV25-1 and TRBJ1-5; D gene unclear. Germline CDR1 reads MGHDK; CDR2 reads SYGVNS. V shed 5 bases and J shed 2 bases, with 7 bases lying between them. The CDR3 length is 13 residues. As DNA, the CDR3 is TGTGCCAGCAGTTCAGTCGGCAATCAGCCCCAGCATTTT. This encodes CASSSVGNQPQHF.

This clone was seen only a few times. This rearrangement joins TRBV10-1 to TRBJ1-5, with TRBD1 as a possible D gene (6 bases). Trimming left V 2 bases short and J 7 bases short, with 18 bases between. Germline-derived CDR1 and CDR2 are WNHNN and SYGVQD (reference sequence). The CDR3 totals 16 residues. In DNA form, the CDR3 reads TGCGCCAGCAGTGAGAAAGGGGCCAGGGGAGTCCAGCCCCAGCATTTT. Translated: CASSEKGARGVQPQHF.

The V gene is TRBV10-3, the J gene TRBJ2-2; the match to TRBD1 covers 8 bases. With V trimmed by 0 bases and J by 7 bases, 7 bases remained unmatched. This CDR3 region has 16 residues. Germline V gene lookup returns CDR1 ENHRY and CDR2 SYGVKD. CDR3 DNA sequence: TGTGCCATCAGTGAGTCCGAGAACAGGGGGAACGGGGAGCTGTTTTTT. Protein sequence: CAISESENRGNGELFF.

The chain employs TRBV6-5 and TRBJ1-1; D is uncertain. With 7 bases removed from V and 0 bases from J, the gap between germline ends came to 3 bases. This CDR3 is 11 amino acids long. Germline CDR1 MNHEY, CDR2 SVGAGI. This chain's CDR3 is CASTLNTEAFF. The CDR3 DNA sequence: TGTGCCAGCACTTTGAACACTGAAGCTTTCTTT.

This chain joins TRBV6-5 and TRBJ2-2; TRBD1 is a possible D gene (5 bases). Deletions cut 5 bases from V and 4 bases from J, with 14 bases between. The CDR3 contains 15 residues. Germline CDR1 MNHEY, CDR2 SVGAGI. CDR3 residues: CASSPQGILTGELFF. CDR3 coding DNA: TGTGCCAGCAGTCCGCAGGGTATCCTCACCGGGGAGCTGTTTTTT.